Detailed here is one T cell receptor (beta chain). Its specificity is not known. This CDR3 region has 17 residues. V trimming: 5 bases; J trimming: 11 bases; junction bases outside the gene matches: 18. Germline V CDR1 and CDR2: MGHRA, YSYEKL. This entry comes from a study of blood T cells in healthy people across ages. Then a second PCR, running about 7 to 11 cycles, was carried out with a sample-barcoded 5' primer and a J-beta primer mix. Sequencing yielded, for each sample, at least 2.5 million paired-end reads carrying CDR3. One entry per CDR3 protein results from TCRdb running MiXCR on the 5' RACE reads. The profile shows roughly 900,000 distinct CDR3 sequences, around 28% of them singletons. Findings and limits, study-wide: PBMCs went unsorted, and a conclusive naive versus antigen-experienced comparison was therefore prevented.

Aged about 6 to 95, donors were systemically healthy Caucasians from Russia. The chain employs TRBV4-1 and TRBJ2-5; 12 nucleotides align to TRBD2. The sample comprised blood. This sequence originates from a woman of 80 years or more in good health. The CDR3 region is CASSLRLAGVNYNEQYF. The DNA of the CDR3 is TGCGCCAGCAGCTTACGACTAGCGGGGGTTAACTACAATGAGCAGTACTTC.